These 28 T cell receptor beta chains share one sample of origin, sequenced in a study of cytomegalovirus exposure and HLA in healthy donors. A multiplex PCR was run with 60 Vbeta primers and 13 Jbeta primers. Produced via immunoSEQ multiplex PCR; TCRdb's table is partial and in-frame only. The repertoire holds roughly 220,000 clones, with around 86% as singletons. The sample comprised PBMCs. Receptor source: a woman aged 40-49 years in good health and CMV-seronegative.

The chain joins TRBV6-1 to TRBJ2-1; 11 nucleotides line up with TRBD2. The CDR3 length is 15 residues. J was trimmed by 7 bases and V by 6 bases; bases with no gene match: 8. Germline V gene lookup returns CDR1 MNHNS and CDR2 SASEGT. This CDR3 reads CASRGTSGSLNEQFF. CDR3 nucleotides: TGTGCCAGCAGGGGAACTAGCGGGAGTTTAAATGAGCAGTTCTTC.

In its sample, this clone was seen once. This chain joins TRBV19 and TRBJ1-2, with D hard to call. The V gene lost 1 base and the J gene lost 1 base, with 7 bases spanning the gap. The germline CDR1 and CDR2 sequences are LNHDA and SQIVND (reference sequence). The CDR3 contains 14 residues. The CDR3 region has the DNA TGTGCCAGTAGTATAGCGGGGATTAACTATGGCTACACCTTC. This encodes CASSIAGINYGYTF.

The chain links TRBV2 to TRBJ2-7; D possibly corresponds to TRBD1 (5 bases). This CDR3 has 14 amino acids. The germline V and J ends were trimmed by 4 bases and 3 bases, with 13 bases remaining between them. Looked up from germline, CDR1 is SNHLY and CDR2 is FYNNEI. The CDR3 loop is CASSGLGRDYEQYF. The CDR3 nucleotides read TGTGCCAGCAGTGGCCTCGGCAGGGACTACGAGCAGTACTTC.

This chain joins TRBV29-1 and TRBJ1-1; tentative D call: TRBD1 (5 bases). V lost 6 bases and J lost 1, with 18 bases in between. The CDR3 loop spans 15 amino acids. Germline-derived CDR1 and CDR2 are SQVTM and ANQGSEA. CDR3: CSVTKGYTRNTEAFF. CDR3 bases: TGCAGCGTGACAAAGGGGTACACAAGGAACACTGAAGCTTTCTTT.

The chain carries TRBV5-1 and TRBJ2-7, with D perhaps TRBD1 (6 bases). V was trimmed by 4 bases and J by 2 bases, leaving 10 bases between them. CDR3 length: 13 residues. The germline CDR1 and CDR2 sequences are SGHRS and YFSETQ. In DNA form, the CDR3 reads TGCGCCAGCAGCGGGGGCTCTGCCTACGAGCAGTACTTC. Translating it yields CASSGGSAYEQYF.

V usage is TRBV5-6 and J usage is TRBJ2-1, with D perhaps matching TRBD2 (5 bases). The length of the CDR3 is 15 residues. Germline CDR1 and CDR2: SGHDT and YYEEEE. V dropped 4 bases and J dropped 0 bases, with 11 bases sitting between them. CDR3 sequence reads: CASSPSGSSYNEQFF. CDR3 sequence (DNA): TGTGCCAGCAGCCCCAGCGGAAGCTCCTACAATGAGCAGTTCTTC.

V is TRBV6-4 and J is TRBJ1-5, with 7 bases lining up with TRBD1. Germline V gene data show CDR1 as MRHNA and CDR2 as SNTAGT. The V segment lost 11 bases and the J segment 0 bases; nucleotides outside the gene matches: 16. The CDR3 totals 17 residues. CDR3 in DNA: TGTGCCCGACCGGGACAGATCCTTTTCCATAGCAATCAGCCCCAGCATTTT. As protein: CARPGQILFHSNQPQHF.

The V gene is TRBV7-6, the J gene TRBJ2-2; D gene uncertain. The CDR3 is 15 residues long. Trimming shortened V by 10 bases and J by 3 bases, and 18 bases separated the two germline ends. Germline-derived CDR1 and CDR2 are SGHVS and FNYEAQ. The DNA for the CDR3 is TGTGCCACGGATAGACAATCCACCTACACCGGGGAGCTGTTTTTT. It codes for CATDRQSTYTGELFF.

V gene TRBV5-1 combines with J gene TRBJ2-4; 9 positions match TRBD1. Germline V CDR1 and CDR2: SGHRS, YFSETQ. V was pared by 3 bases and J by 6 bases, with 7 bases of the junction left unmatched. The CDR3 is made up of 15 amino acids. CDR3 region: CASSSGDRVTNIQYF. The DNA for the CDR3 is TGCGCCAGCAGCTCGGGGGACAGGGTGACAAACATTCAGTACTTC.

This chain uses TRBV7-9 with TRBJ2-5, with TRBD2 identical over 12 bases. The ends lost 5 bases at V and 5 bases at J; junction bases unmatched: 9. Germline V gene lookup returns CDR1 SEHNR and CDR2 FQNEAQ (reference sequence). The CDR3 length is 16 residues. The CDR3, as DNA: TGTGCCAGCAGCCACGGACTAGCGGGACTAGGGGAGACCCAGTACTTC. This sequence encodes CASSHGLAGLGETQYF.

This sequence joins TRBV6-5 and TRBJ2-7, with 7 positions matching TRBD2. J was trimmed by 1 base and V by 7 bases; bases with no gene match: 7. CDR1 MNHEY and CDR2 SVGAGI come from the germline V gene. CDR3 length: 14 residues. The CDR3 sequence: CASKLGRGSYEQYF. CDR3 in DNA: TGTGCCAGCAAGTTGGGGAGGGGTTCCTACGAGCAGTACTTC.

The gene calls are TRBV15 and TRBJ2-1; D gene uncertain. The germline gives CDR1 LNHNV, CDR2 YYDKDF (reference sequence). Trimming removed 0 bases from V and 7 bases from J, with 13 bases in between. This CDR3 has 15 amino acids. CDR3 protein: CATSRDGLELNEQFF. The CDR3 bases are TGTGCCACCAGCAGAGATGGCCTAGAATTAAATGAGCAGTTCTTC.

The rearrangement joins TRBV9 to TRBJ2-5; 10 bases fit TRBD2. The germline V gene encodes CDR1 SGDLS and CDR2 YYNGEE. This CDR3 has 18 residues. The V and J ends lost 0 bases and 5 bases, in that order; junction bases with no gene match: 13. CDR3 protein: CASSVGLAGVSVVETQYF. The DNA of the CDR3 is TGTGCCAGCAGCGTAGGGCTAGCGGGAGTATCGGTTGTGGAGACCCAGTACTTC. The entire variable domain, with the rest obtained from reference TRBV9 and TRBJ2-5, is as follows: DSGVTQTPKHLITATGQRVTLRCSPRSGDLSVYWYQQSLDQGLQFLIQYYNGEERAKGNILERFSAQQFPDLHSELNLSSLELGDSALYFCASSVGLAGVSVVETQYFGPGTRLLVL.

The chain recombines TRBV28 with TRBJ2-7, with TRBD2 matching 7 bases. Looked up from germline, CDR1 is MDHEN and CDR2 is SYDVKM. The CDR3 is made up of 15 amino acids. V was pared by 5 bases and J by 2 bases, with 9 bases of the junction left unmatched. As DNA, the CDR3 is TGTGCCAGCAGTGACGTGCGGGAGCCCCCCTACGAGCAGTACTTC. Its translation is CASSDVREPPYEQYF.

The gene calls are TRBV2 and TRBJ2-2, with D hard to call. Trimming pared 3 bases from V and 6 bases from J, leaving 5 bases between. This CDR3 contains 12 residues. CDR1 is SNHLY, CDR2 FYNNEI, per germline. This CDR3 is CASSDFPGELFF. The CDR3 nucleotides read TGTGCCAGCAGTGACTTCCCCGGGGAGCTGTTTTTT.

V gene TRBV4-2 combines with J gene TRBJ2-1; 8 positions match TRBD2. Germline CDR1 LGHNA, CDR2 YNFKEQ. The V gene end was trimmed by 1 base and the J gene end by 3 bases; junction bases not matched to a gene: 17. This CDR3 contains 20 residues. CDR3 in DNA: TGTGCCAGCAGCCAAGTAGCGGGACACGTGGGGGGCGTAGTCTACAATGAGCAGTTCTTC. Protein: CASSQVAGHVGGVVYNEQFF.

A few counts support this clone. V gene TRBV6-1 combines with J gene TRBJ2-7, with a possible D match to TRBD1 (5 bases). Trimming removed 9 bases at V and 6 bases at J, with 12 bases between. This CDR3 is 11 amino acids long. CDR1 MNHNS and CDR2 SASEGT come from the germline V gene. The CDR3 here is CARAGLAEQYF. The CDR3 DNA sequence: TGTGCCAGAGCAGGGTTAGCCGAGCAGTACTTC.

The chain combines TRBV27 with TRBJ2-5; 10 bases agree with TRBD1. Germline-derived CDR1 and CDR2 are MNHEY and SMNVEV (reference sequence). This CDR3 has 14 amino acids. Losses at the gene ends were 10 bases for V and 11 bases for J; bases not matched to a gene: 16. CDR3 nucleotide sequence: TGTGCCACCCGACATGGGACAGGGGTGGGGGAGCAGTACTTC. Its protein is CATRHGTGVGEQYF.

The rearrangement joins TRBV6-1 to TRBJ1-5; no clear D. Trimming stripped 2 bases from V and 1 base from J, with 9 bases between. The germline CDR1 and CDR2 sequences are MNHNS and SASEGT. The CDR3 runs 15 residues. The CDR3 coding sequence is TGTGCCAGCAGTGAAACTGTTTGGAGCAATCAGCCCCAGCATTTT. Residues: CASSETVWSNQPQHF.

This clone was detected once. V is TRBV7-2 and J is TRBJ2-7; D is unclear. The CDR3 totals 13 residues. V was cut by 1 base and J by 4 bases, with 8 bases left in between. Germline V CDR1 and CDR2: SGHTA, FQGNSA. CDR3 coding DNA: TGTGCCAGCAGCTTAGGTCCCATTTACGAGCAGTACTTC. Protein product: CASSLGPIYEQYF.

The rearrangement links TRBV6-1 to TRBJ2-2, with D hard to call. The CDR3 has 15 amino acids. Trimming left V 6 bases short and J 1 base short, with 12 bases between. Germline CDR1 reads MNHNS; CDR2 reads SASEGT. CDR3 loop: CASRTGSGNTGELFF. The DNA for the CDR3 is TGTGCCAGCAGGACCGGCTCGGGGAACACCGGGGAGCTGTTTTTT.

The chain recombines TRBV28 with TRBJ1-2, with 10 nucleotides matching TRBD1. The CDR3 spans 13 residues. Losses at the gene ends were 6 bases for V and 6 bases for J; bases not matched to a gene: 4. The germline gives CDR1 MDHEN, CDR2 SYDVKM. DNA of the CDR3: TGTGCCAGCAGACCCGGGACAGGGGATGGCTACACCTTC. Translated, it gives CASRPGTGDGYTF.

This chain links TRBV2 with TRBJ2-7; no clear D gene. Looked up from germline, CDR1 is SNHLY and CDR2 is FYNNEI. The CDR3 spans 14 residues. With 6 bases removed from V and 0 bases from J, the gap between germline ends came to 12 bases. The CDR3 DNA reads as TGTGCCAGCAGCTCACCAACTGACTCCTACGAGCAGTACTTC. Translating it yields CASSSPTDSYEQYF.

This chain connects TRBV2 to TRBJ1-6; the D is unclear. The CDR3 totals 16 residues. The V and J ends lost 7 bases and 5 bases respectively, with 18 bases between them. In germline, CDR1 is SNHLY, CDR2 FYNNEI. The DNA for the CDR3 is TGTGCCAGCACTGTAGATGCGGGGAACAATAATTCACCCCTCCACTTT. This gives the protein CASTVDAGNNNSPLHF.

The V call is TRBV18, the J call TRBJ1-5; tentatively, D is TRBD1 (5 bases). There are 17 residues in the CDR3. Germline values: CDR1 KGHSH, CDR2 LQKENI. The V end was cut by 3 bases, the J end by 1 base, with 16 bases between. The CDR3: CASSPVRGDLSNQPQHF. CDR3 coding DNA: TGTGCCAGCTCACCGGTCCGAGGGGACTTGAGCAATCAGCCCCAGCATTTT.

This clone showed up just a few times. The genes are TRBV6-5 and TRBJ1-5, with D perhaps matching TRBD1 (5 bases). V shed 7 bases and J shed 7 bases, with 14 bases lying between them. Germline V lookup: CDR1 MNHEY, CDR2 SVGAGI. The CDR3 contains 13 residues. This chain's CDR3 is CASTLGKGQPQHF. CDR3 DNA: TGTGCCAGCACCTTGGGAAAGGGGCAGCCCCAGCATTTT.

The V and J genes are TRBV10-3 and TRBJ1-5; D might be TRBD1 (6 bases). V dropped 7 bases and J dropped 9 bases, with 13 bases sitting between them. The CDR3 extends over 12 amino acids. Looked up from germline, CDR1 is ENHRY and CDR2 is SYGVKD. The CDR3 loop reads CAIKGQDGPQHF. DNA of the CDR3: TGTGCCATCAAGGGACAAGACGGGCCCCAGCATTTT.

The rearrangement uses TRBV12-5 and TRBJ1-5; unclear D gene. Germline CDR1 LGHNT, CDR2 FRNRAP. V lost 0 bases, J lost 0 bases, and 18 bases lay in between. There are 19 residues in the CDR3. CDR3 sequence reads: CASGLVKDLVTVSNQPQHF. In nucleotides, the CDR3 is TGTGCTAGTGGTTTGGTAAAGGATCTCGTTACAGTTAGCAATCAGCCCCAGCATTTT.